This T cell receptor (beta chain) was captured by sequencing in a study of blood T cells in healthy people across ages. Study observations and caveats: What prevented conclusive comparison of naive and antigen-experienced cells was that PBMCs were unsorted.

About this clonotype: Antigen unknown.

Samples each had at least 6 micrograms of total RNA extracted. The CDR3 is 11 amino acids. V dropped 4 bases and J dropped 7 bases, with 7 bases sitting between them. Germline CDR1 reads SNHLY; CDR2 reads FYNNEI. Next came a second PCR, run for roughly 7 to 12 cycles, which used a sample-barcoded 5' primer along with a J-beta primer mix. One entry per CDR3 protein, called by TCRdb with MiXCR from the 5' RACE reads. Among around 2 million distinct CDR3 sequences, roughly two fifths were seen once, and the ten largest hold around 23%. This clonotype originated in a human donor in good health. J is TRBJ1-1 and V is TRBV2; TRBD1 is a possible D gene (5 bases). The sequenced material came from blood. CDR3 coding DNA: TGTGCCAGCAGTGGGGACGGTGAAGCTTTCTTT. Translated, it gives CASSGDGEAFF.